One T cell receptor beta chain is described in this entry. The entry originates in a study of blood T cell repertoires in COVID-19. Study as a whole: The United States, Italy and Spain supplied acute and convalescent COVID-19 samples. PBMCs, B-cell-depleted T cells, or T cells provided the cDNA or gDNA that made up the material.

The repertoire was sequenced with immunoSEQ multiplex PCR; TCRdb's copy has only in-frame clones and lacks some. This sample has roughly 30,000 clones, with around 94% found just once. Germline V gene lookup returns CDR1 ENHRY and CDR2 SYGVKD. The CDR3 covers 14 residues. V was clipped by 5 bases and J by 3 bases; unmatched bases: 4. While infection was still active, Seattle patients were enrolled and then followed longitudinally. This TCR derives from a woman between 65 and 79 years old with COVID-19, enrolled during active disease. The genes are TRBV10-3 and TRBJ2-7; 10 bases align to TRBD2. The sequencing input was peripheral blood. Written as DNA, the CDR3 is TGTGCCATCAGTCCTAGCGGGAGAGACTACGAGCAGTACTTC. This translates into CAISPSGRDYEQYF.